This TCR beta chain comes out of a study of T cells in localized non-small cell lung cancer. Study-wide findings and caveats: Sequencing involved a lone tumor region, leaving heterogeneity possible. Adjacent uninvolved lung tissue had the highest T cell clonality, exceeding tumor.

Concerning this clone: Its antigen is currently unknown.

This table comes from immunoSEQ multiplex PCR, and its TCRdb copy is limited to in-frame clones, with some not included. The sample includes 15,000 to 20,000 clones, roughly four fifths of them seen just once. CDR1 and CDR2 from the germline V gene are SGHRS and YFSETQ. The CDR3 length is 15 residues. V lost 4 bases and J lost 3, with 15 bases in between. The specimen was peripheral blood, collected before any cancer treatment. This clonotype originated in a male donor at least 60 years old with stage I lung adenocarcinoma. The V gene is TRBV5-1, the J gene TRBJ2-3; the D call may be TRBD1 or TRBD2 (5 bases each). The CDR3 spells CASSPSGRGTDTQYF. The CDR3 DNA reads as TGCGCCAGCAGCCCGTCAGGGAGAGGGACAGATACGCAGTATTTT.